This T cell receptor (beta chain) was sequenced during a study of T-cell memory formation after mild COVID-19. Study results and caveats: Some responding clones appeared in pre-infection memory, suggesting cross-reactive memory joined. Shrinking CD4+ clones resided mostly in CM and EM, and CD8+ ones in EMRA.

The length of the CDR3 is 14 residues. Germline CDR1 is SEHNR and CDR2 is FQNEAQ (reference sequence). V was shortened by 5 bases and J by 5 bases, with 12 bases between the two germline ends. This clonotype was detected only a few times. As yet, its antigen is unknown. Constant-segment primers served in 5'RACE that generated TCR alpha and TCR beta cDNA libraries bearing sample barcodes and UMIs. MiXCR, applied by TCRdb to the 5' RACE reads, yields one record per CDR3 protein. The sample holds 550,000 to 700,000 distinct CDR3 sequences, more than 15% seen once. Source material: PBMCs or a T cell subset sorted from them (not recorded which). The source of this sequence is an adult woman who had mild COVID-19 (a few samples of this study predate the infection). Cell type and time point are not known. The chain combines TRBV7-9 with TRBJ2-2; D is unresolved. CDR3 region: CASSPTSTTGELFF. Here the CDR3 DNA reads TGTGCCAGCAGCCCGACGAGTACGACCGGGGAGCTGTTTTTT.